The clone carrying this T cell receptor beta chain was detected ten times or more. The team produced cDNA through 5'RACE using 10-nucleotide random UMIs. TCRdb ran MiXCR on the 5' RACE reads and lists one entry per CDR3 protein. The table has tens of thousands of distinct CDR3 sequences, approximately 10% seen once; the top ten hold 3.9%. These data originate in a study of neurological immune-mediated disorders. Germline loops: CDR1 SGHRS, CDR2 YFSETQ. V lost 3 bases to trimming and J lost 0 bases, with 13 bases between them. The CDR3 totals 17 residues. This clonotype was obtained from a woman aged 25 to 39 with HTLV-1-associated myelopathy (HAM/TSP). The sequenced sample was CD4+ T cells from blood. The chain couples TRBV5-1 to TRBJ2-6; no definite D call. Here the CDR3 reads CASSSGRMYSGANVLTF. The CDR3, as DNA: TGCGCCAGCAGCTCCGGACGGATGTACTCTGGGGCCAACGTCCTGACTTTC.